This TCR beta chain stems from a study of shared clonotypes between healthy human individuals. Study in general: CD4 naive cells filled three plates per donor, CD4 memory three, CD8 naive two and CD8 memory one.

How the authors handled the data: Filtering differed since immunoSEQ provided only junctions, with no quality scores. Generated by immunoSEQ multiplex PCR, the TCRdb table keeps only in-frame clones and is missing some. V and J calls plus clone size are reproduced from that table; the DNA served to infer D and trimming. The sample lists about 2.4 million clones, 93% occurring once. The length of the CDR3 is 14 residues. Per the germline V gene, CDR1 is MDHEN and CDR2 is SYDVKM. Material: naive CD4+ T cells from PBMCs. Stated subset: CD45RA+ positively selected. The receptor's source is a man aged 18-30 years in good health. Some clones in this sample may be carry-over from other donors' samples. The chain links TRBV28 to TRBJ2-5; D is perhaps TRBD1 or TRBD2 (5 bases each). The J call is uncertain, as TRBJ2-7 better fits the DNA end. The CDR3 bases are TGTGCCAGCAGCTCCGGGGCCTTGGGGTACGAGCAGTACTTC. It is translated as CASSSGALGYEQYF.